Below, one TCR beta chain is given with its context. The antigen is not known. Positively selected for CCR7, the CD45RO-negative cells used as naive CD8 cells excluded terminally differentiated effector memory CD45RA+ cells. This CDR3 comprises 15 residues. Germline-derived CDR1 and CDR2 are MDHEN and SYDVKM. V lost 5 bases and J lost 2; bases outside the gene matches: 5. This record belongs to a study of shared clonotypes between healthy human individuals. Overall study: Three CD4 naive, three CD4 memory, two CD8 naive and one CD8 memory plate were used per donor.

Profiled with immunoSEQ multiplex PCR; TCRdb holds only in-frame clones, not every one. The sample holds about 2 million clones, about 95% seen once. Study-level points and caveats: Rarefaction showed that sequencing of sorted subsets was incomplete (despite large depth).

V and J are TRBV28 and TRBJ2-7; 11 bases match TRBD1. Specimen: naive CD8+ T cells sorted from blood. The sequence derives from a man aged 18-30 years in good health. CDR3 nucleotide sequence: TGTGCCAGCAGTCCATGGACAGGGGGCCCCTACGAGCAGTACTTC. This gives the protein CASSPWTGGPYEQYF.